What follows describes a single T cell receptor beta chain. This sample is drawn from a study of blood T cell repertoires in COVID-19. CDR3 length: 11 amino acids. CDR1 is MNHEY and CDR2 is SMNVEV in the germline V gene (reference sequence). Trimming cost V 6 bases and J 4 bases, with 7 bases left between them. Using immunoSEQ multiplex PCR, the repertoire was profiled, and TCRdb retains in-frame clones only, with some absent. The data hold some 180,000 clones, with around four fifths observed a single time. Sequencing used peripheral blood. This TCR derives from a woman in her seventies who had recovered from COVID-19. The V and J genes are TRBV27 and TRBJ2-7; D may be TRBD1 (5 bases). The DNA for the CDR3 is TGTGCCAGCAGCCCAGGGTACGAGCAGTACTTC. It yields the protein CASSPGYEQYF.